This T cell receptor beta chain was observed in a study of blood T cell repertoires in COVID-19. Turning to the study itself: COVID-19 samples collected from the United States, Italy and Spain covered acute and convalescent phases.

Germline V lookup: CDR1 SEHNR, CDR2 FQNEAQ (reference sequence). The CDR3 runs 15 residues. V shed 4 bases and J 8 bases; nucleotides not matched to a gene: 10. Authors' data handling: The assay estimated nucleated cells by amplifying reference gene primers. The repertoire was sequenced with immunoSEQ multiplex PCR; TCRdb's copy has only in-frame clones and lacks some. The V and J calls and clone size come from that table; D and trimming were worked out from the DNA. The table shows tens of thousands of clones, with approximately 89% occurring only once. This sequence originates from a human donor in a cohort sampled during active COVID-19. This chain links TRBV7-9 with TRBJ2-7; TRBD1 agrees at 11 bases. The sequencing input was peripheral blood. The CDR3 reads CASSSGTGGLVKQYF. CDR3 DNA: TGTGCCAGCAGCTCCGGGACAGGGGGTCTAGTAAAGCAGTACTTC.